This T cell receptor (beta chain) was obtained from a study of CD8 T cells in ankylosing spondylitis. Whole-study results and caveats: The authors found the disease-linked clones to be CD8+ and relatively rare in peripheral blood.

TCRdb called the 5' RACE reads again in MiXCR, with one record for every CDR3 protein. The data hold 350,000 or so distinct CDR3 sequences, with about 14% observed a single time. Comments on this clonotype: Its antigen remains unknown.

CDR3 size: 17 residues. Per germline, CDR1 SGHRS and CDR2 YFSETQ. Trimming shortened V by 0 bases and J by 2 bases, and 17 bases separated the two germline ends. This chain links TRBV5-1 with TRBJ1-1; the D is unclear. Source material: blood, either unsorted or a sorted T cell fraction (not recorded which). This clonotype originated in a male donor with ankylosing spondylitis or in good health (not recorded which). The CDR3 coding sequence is TGCGCCAGCAGCTTGGCATCTGGGGTCCGTAGCAACACTGAAGCTTTCTTT. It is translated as CASSLASGVRSNTEAFF.